One sample yielded the 23 T cell receptor beta chains listed below, sequenced in a study of T-cell memory formation after mild COVID-19. Via MiXCR, TCRdb re-called the 5' RACE reads, giving one row per CDR3 protein. There are fewer than 400,000 distinct CDR3 sequences in the sample; under 15% occur only once, and about a fifth lies in the top ten. Material: PBMCs or a T cell subset sorted from them (not recorded which). The source of these receptors is a man between 18 and 29 years old who had mild COVID-19 (a few samples of this study predate the infection). Cell type and time point are not known.

The chain links TRBV25-1 to TRBJ2-2; TRBD2 matches 7 bases. The V gene end was trimmed by 8 bases and the J gene end by 5 bases; junction bases not matched to a gene: 8. The germline CDR1 and CDR2 sequences are MGHDK and SYGVNS. The CDR3 sequence is 14 residues long. For the CDR3, the DNA is TGTGCCAGCGAGACCCGGGGGGTTACCGGGGAGCTGTTTTTT. Amino acid sequence: CASETRGVTGELFF. The whole variable domain, remainder taken from reference TRBV25-1 and TRBJ2-2, is EADIYQTPRYLVIGTGKKITLECSQTMGHDKMYWYQQDPGMELHLIHYSYGVNSTEKGDLSSESTVSRIRTEHFPLTLESARPSHTSQYLCASETRGVTGELFFGEGSRLTVL.

Only a few counts were recorded for this clonotype. The V gene is TRBV29-1, the J gene TRBJ2-2; possible D gene TRBD1, 5 bases. This CDR3 is built from 13 residues. Trimming stripped 3 bases from V and 0 bases from J, with 5 bases between. The V gene's germline CDR1 is SQVTM and CDR2 ANQGSEA. In DNA form, the CDR3 reads TGCAGCGTTGACAGGGCGAACACCGGGGAGCTGTTTTTT. Translated: CSVDRANTGELFF.

A few counts support this clonotype. V usage is TRBV5-1 and J usage is TRBJ1-5; D remains ambiguous. V was cut by 0 bases and J by 1 base, with 8 bases left in between. Germline V gene lookup returns CDR1 SGHRS and CDR2 YFSETQ. The CDR3 has 15 residues. DNA for the CDR3: TGCGCCAGCAGCTTGGAGGGAGTAAGCAATCAGCCCCAGCATTTT. As protein: CASSLEGVSNQPQHF.

This clonotype was seen more than once but under ten times. The rearrangement links TRBV19 to TRBJ1-5, with a possible D match to TRBD1 (5 bases). This CDR3 is 15 amino acids long. Germline-derived CDR1 and CDR2 are LNHDA and SQIVND (reference sequence). Trimming shortened V by 5 bases and J by 2 bases, and 13 bases separated the two germline ends. This chain's CDR3 is CASSPRVFGNQPQHF. CDR3 in DNA: TGTGCCAGTAGTCCCAGGGTGTTCGGCAATCAGCCCCAGCATTTT.

This clonotype was recorded many times. J is TRBJ2-4 and V is TRBV20-1; TRBD1 aligns across 7 bases. The CDR3 totals 14 residues. CDR1 is DFQATT, CDR2 SNEGSKA, per germline (reference sequence). V shed 3 bases and J 4 bases; nucleotides not matched to a gene: 6. This CDR3 is CSASQWGQKNIQYF. CDR3 DNA sequence: TGCAGTGCTAGTCAGTGGGGACAGAAAAACATTCAGTACTTC.

This chain joins TRBV20-1 and TRBJ2-1; weak D call: TRBD1 (5 bases). The germline V and J ends were trimmed by 0 bases and 6 bases, with 9 bases remaining between them. Per the germline V gene, CDR1 is DFQATT and CDR2 is SNEGSKA (reference sequence). The CDR3 length is 13 residues. CDR3 in amino acids: CSARDLDSNEQFF. CDR3 DNA: TGCAGTGCTAGAGACCTCGACAGCAATGAGCAGTTCTTC.

This clonotype came up many times. V is TRBV6-2 or TRBV6-3 and J is TRBJ2-1, with 11 nucleotides matching TRBD2. J gave up 2 bases and V 6 bases, and 3 bases lay outside the gene matches. The CDR3 has 15 residues. The germline CDR1 and CDR2 sequences are MNHEY and SVGEGT. CDR3 region: CASSLSGGAYNEQFF. DNA of the CDR3: TGTGCCAGCAGCCTTAGCGGGGGGGCCTACAATGAGCAGTTCTTC.

V and J are TRBV9 and TRBJ1-2, with 7 bases fitting TRBD1. The CDR3 covers 13 residues. V lost 7 bases, J lost 10 bases, and 13 bases stayed unmatched. Germline V gives CDR1 SGDLS, CDR2 YYNGEE. CDR3 nucleotide sequence: TGTGCCAGCGCCCGACAGGGTCTGATCGACTACACCTTC. This codes for CASARQGLIDYTF. The full variable domain, with the rest looked up from reference TRBV9 and TRBJ1-2, is DSGVTQTPKHLITATGQRVTLRCSPRSGDLSVYWYQQSLDQGLQFLIQYYNGEERAKGNILERFSAQQFPDLHSELNLSSLELGDSALYFCASARQGLIDYTFGSGTRLTVV.

This chain joins TRBV5-1 and TRBJ1-2; D call uncertain. The V gene lost 2 bases and the J gene lost 10 bases, with 15 bases spanning the gap. The CDR3 runs 13 residues. Germline CDR1 SGHRS, CDR2 YFSETQ. The CDR3, as DNA: TGCGCCAGCAGCTTAGACCCCCCGGGGTCCTACACCTTC. Translating gives CASSLDPPGSYTF.

This clonotype was observed a few times. This chain uses TRBV3-1 with TRBJ2-7; no definite D call. Germline assignment: CDR1 LGHDT and CDR2 YNNKEL (reference sequence). The CDR3 is 11 amino acids. Trimming cost V 5 bases and J 3 bases, with 5 bases left between them. The CDR3 here is CASSILYEQYF. CDR3 nucleotides: TGTGCCAGCAGCATCCTCTACGAGCAGTACTTC.

This clonotype was found a few times. The CDR3 DNA follows: TGTGCCAGCTCACAAGGGCGTAGGCAGGACTATGGCTACACCTTC. Translation: CASSQGRRQDYGYTF. This rearrangement joins TRBV18 to TRBJ1-2; D call uncertain. There are 15 residues in the CDR3. Trimming stripped 4 bases from V and 3 bases from J, with 15 bases between. In germline, CDR1 is KGHSH, CDR2 LQKENI.

V is TRBV10-3 and J is TRBJ2-5; maybe TRBD2 (7 bases). CDR1 and CDR2 (germline): ENHRY, SYGVKD. This CDR3 has 15 amino acids. Trimming left V 4 bases short and J 5 bases short, with 17 bases between. CDR3 in DNA: TGTGCCATCAGTGTGGTTAGGGGGGGCGAGGAGACCCAGTACTTC. Protein: CAISVVRGGEETQYF.

CDR3 region: CASSPSGGEDNEQFF. DNA for the CDR3: TGCGCCAGCAGCCCGAGCGGGGGTGAGGACAATGAGCAGTTCTTC. This chain links TRBV23-1 with TRBJ2-1, with 8 bases aligning to TRBD2. TRBV23-1 counts as an open reading frame of uncertain function. CDR3 length: 15 residues. The V gene end was trimmed by 6 bases and the J gene end by 5 bases; junction bases not matched to a gene: 9.

The chain is built from TRBV12-3 or TRBV12-4 and TRBJ2-1; tentatively, D is TRBD1 (6 bases). Trimming took 7 bases from V and 9 from J, leaving 7 bases between them. CDR3 length: 10 amino acids. CDR3 sequence: CASKGGEQFF. In DNA, the CDR3 is TGTGCCAGCAAAGGGGGTGAGCAGTTCTTC.

The chain couples TRBV19 to TRBJ1-5; tentative D call: TRBD1 (5 bases). Trimming stripped 3 bases from V and 5 bases from J, with 8 bases between. Germline loops: CDR1 LNHDA, CDR2 SQIVND (reference sequence). The CDR3 consists of 13 residues. CDR3 in DNA: TGTGCCAGTAGTATTTTGGGGGATCAGCCCCAGCATTTT. Its protein product is CASSILGDQPQHF.

The CDR3 DNA sequence: TGTGCCAGCAGCCCCAGGAACCGGGACAGGGGATATGCTTTCTTT. Translated, it gives CASSPRNRDRGYAFF. The V gene is TRBV7-9, the J gene TRBJ1-1, with 10 nucleotides matching TRBD1. The germline CDR1 and CDR2 sequences are SEHNR and FQNEAQ (reference sequence). This CDR3 spans 15 amino acids. J gave up 11 bases and V 5 bases, and 14 bases lay outside the gene matches.

This sequence joins TRBV6-4 and TRBJ2-3; 10 bases are a match to TRBD2. Unmatched junction bases numbered 9, after V lost 4 bases and J lost 5 bases. Germline CDR1 is MRHNA and CDR2 is SNTAGT. The CDR3 sequence is 16 residues long. The CDR3 DNA is TGTGCCAGCAGTGGGGAGCGGGGGGGCCCAAAAGATACGCAGTATTTT. Residues: CASSGERGGPKDTQYF.

Many counts were recorded for this clonotype. This sequence joins TRBV7-2 and TRBJ1-3, with D possibly being TRBD1 (6 bases). Trimming cost V 2 bases and J 4 bases, with 12 bases left between them. Germline V gene sequence: CDR1 SGHTA, CDR2 FQGNSA. This CDR3 comprises 15 residues. CDR3 residues: CASSLQGNRGNTIYF. As DNA, the CDR3 is TGTGCCAGCAGCTTACAGGGGAATCGCGGAAACACCATATATTTT.

J is TRBJ1-6 and V is TRBV12-3 or TRBV12-4; D might be TRBD1 (5 bases). The CDR3 sequence is 15 residues long. V dropped 1 base and J dropped 8 bases, with 12 bases sitting between them. DNA for the CDR3: TGTGCCAGCAGTTTAGGATCAGGGAAGGATTCACCCCTCCACTTT. This sequence encodes CASSLGSGKDSPLHF.

The gene calls are TRBV27 and TRBJ2-3; D tentatively fits TRBD1 or TRBD2 (6 bases each). Trimming stripped 8 bases from V and 4 bases from J, with 16 bases between. CDR1 is MNHEY and CDR2 is SMNVEV in the germline V gene (reference sequence). CDR3 length equals 14 residues. The DNA of the CDR3 is TGTGCCAGCCGGGGGCTAGCGCCGGCAGATACGCAGTATTTT. Protein sequence: CASRGLAPADTQYF.

The chain uses TRBV6-2 or TRBV6-3 and TRBJ2-6; 7 nucleotides agree with TRBD1. V was pared by 4 bases and J by 5 bases, with 2 bases of the junction left unmatched. Germline loops: CDR1 MNHEY, CDR2 SVGEGT. CDR3 size: 14 residues. As DNA, the CDR3 is TGTGCCAGCAGTTTACAGGGGAGGGCCAACGTCCTGACTTTC. As protein: CASSLQGRANVLTF.

This clonotype showed up just a few times. The chain combines TRBV25-1 with TRBJ2-1; possible D gene TRBD1, 6 bases. This CDR3 contains 14 residues. The germline V gene encodes CDR1 MGHDK and CDR2 SYGVNS. V gave up 8 bases and J gave up 2 bases, with 13 bases separating them. This chain's CDR3 is CASLGQQPYNEQFF. DNA of the CDR3: TGTGCCAGCCTTGGACAGCAACCCTACAATGAGCAGTTCTTC.

At least ten counts were recorded for this clonotype. The V and J genes are TRBV5-1 and TRBJ2-3, with D perhaps TRBD1 or TRBD2 (5 bases each). Germline assignment: CDR1 SGHRS and CDR2 YFSETQ. Trimming took off 2 bases at V and 1 base at J, with 11 bases between the two ends. The CDR3 loop spans 15 amino acids. CDR3 bases: TGCGCCAGCAGCTTCCGGGACGGGGGCACAGATACGCAGTATTTT. Its translation: CASSFRDGGTDTQYF.